This T cell receptor (beta chain) was recorded in a study of cytomegalovirus exposure and HLA in healthy donors. Study background: Among the approximately 420 donors who were genotyped, 81% fell in the genetic ancestry cluster that is associated with self-reported Caucasian donors.

The germline V gene has CDR1 SGHKS and CDR2 YYEKEE (reference sequence). V dropped 3 bases and J dropped 2; count of bases not matched to a gene: 2. The CDR3 totals 13 residues. Of note for this clone: What it binds is unknown.

Study results and limitations: TRBV6-2, TRBV6-3 and some other V segments were unresolvable in 87-base-pair reads. For cytomegalovirus status, the classifier reportedly gave diagnoses with high specificity and sensitivity.

With 60 Vbeta and 13 Jbeta primers, the PCR was carried out. Clones were sequenced by immunoSEQ multiplex PCR, and TCRdb holds only the in-frame ones, with some missing. The table records 120,000 or so clones, 70% to 85% of them present only once. Sequenced sample: PBMCs. The rearrangement uses TRBV5-5 and TRBJ2-7; 7 positions match TRBD1. The origin of this receptor is a man younger than 35 in good health and CMV-seronegative. In nucleotides, the CDR3 is TGTGCCAGCAGCTGGGGGACAGCCTACGAGCAGTACTTC. It is translated as CASSWGTAYEQYF.